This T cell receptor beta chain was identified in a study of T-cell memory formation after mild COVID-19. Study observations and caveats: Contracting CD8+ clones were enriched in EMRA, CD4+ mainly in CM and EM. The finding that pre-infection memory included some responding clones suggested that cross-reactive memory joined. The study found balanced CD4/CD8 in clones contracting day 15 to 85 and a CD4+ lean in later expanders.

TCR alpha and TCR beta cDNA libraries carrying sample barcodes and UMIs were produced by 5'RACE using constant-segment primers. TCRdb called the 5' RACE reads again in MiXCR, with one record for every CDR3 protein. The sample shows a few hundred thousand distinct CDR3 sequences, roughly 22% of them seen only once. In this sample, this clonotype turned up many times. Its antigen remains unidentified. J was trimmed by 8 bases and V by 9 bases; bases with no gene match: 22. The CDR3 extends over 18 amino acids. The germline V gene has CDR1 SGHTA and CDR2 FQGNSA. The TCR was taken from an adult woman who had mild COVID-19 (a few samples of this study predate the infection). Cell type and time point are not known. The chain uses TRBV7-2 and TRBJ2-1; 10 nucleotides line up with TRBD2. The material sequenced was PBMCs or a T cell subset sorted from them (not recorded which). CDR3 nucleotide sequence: TGTGCCAGTAACCTAATTAAACTCGGGGCTAGCGGGAGTCATGAGCAGTTCTTC. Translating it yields CASNLIKLGASGSHEQFF.